One sample yielded the 30 T cell receptor beta chains listed below, sequenced in a study of regulatory T cells in long-lasting Graves disease (dated by TCRdb to the early 2020s). The sample's time point, from its label and the paper: newly diagnosed GD, antithyroid drugs for less than 3 months. RNA was extracted from PBMCs in TRIzol for both TCR sequencing and RNA sequencing. Receptors were amplified or captured by multiplex PCR. TCRdb records Illumina HiSeq 4000 as the sequencer. TCR beta libraries were built with iRepertoire HTBI primers and Arm-PCR amplification of CDR3 regions. TCRdb redid the processing of the public reads, applying fastp at Q25 and MiXCR, and retained in-frame beta chains. Each record represents a unique CDR3 protein, reported with the most common genes and DNA among its rows. The sample yields fewer than 450,000 distinct CDR3 sequences; 15% were counted once. The ten biggest clones cover about 8% of the sample.

These data were also reused for a study on T cells in Graves' hyperthyroidism and ophthalmopathy.

Sample: peripheral blood mononuclear cells (PBMCs), taken at new diagnosis, from a patient treated with antithyroid drugs. The source is a woman between 40 and 50 years old with Graves disease. Donor details come from another sample of the same person, matched by shared clones.

This clonotype appeared a few times. This chain uses TRBV19 with TRBJ1-5; tentatively, D is TRBD1 (6 bases). Trimming took off 4 bases at V and 7 bases at J, with 14 bases between the two ends. Per germline, CDR1 LNHDA and CDR2 SQIVND (reference sequence). The CDR3 runs to 14 residues. The CDR3: CASSTDRLGQPQHF. CDR3 coding DNA: TGTGCCAGTAGTACCGACAGGTTAGGCCAGCCCCAGCATTTT.

On this clonotype itself: A much larger clonotype is one base distant, so this may be a read error. The chain links TRBV25-1 to TRBJ2-2; possibly TRBD1 for D (5 bases). Per germline, CDR1 MGHDK and CDR2 SYGVNS. V gave up 5 bases and J gave up 6 bases, with 13 bases separating them. The CDR3 extends over 14 amino acids. The chain's CDR3 is CASSSGMAAGELFF. The CDR3 DNA reads TGTGCCAGCAGTTCAGGGATGGCGGCCGGGGAGCTGTTTTTT.

This clonotype came up many times. The genes are TRBV11-2 and TRBJ2-2; D not certain. Between the trimmed V and J ends, which lost 4 bases and 0 bases, there was a span of 12 bases. Germline-derived CDR1 and CDR2 are SGHAT and FQNNGV. The CDR3 sequence is 16 residues long. The CDR3 reads CASSSIRLPNTGELFF. CDR3 in DNA: TGTGCCAGCAGCTCGATCCGGCTGCCGAACACCGGGGAGCTGTTTTTT.

This clonotype has at least ten counts. This sequence joins TRBV20-1 and TRBJ2-7; the match to TRBD2 covers 7 bases. J gave up 3 bases and V 0 bases, and 2 bases lay outside the gene matches. CDR3 size: 13 residues. The germline V gene encodes CDR1 DFQATT and CDR2 SNEGSKA (reference sequence). The CDR3 region has the DNA TGCAGTGCTAGAGATGGGAGGGGCTACGAGCAGTACTTC. Its protein is CSARDGRGYEQYF.

This clonotype was seen ten or more times. The chain recombines TRBV28 with TRBJ2-7, with no clear D. Per germline, CDR1 MDHEN and CDR2 SYDVKM. Trimming took off 1 base at V and 7 bases at J, with 8 bases between the two ends. This CDR3 has 12 residues. The CDR3 nucleotides are TGTGCCAGCAGTTTATCGCAGGATGAGCAGTACTTC. This translates into CASSLSQDEQYF.

This chain uses TRBV20-1 with TRBJ2-5, with D perhaps matching TRBD2 (6 bases). The CDR3 length is 16 residues. Per germline, CDR1 DFQATT and CDR2 SNEGSKA (reference sequence). Trimming took off 4 bases at V and 0 bases at J, with 18 bases between the two ends. The CDR3 DNA reads as TGCAGTGCTACCTTTATAGCGGAAAGGTACCAAGAGACCCAGTACTTC. This gives the protein CSATFIAERYQETQYF.

Of note for this clonotype: Since a much larger clone is just one base distant, this may be a read error. The chain employs TRBV6-2 or TRBV6-3 and TRBJ2-1, with TRBD2 matching over 8 bases. Germline loops: CDR1 MNHEY, CDR2 SVGEGT. The CDR3 is 14 amino acids. The CDR3 loop is CASSRAGAYNDQFF. The CDR3, as DNA: TGTGCCAGCAGTCGAGCGGGAGCGTACAATGATCAGTTCTTC.

The rearrangement joins TRBV11-2 to TRBJ2-1, with TRBD1 matching over 7 bases. V gave up 5 bases and J gave up 6 bases; unmatched junction bases: 7. The CDR3 is 14 residues long. CDR1 and CDR2 from the germline V gene are SGHAT and FQNNGV. The CDR3 here is CASSGTAFGNEQFF. In DNA, the CDR3 is TGTGCCAGCAGCGGGACAGCCTTTGGCAATGAGCAGTTCTTC.

Notes on this clonotype: The junction and the germline gene differ at one end; a read error may be behind it. This rearrangement joins TRBV12-3 or TRBV12-4 to TRBJ2-5; D is ambiguous. The CDR3 consists of 11 residues. The CDR3 is CACSPRETQYF. CDR3 sequence (DNA): TGTGCCTGCAGTCCTCGAGAGACCCAGTACTTC.

This clonotype was recorded many times. The V and J genes are TRBV6-5 and TRBJ2-1; TRBD2 agrees at 12 bases. Unmatched junction bases numbered 7, after V lost 4 bases and J lost 6 bases. Germline values: CDR1 MNHEY, CDR2 SVGAGI. This CDR3 region has 16 residues. CDR3 loop: CASSSQLAGGGNEQFF. The CDR3 DNA reads as TGTGCCAGCAGTTCTCAACTAGCGGGAGGTGGCAATGAGCAGTTCTTC.

This clonotype was seen a handful of times. A much larger clone sits a single nucleotide away, making a read error possible. Given the absence of the conserved phenylalanine or tryptophan at the CDR3 end, a read error is likely. The rearrangement links TRBV11-3 to TRBJ1-2; TRBD1 aligns across 8 bases. The germline gives CDR1 SGHNT, CDR2 YENEEA. V was pared by 4 bases and J by 7 bases, with 5 bases of the junction left unmatched. The CDR3 is 13 residues long. CDR3 DNA: TGTGCCAGCAGCTCCGGGACAGGATTTGGCTACACCCTC. Amino acid sequence: CASSSGTGFGYTL.

For this clonotype: A much larger clone is a single base away; this may be a read error. The chain couples TRBV7-9 to TRBJ1-5, with a possible D match to TRBD1 (6 bases). V lost 5 bases, J lost 8 bases, and 10 bases lay in between. Germline V gene data show CDR1 as SEHNR and CDR2 as FQNEAQ (reference sequence). The CDR3 sequence is 12 residues long. The CDR3, as DNA: TGTGCCAGCAGCCTGGACAGTAAGCCCCAGCATTTT. This translates into CASSLDSKPQHF.

This clonotype was seen repeatedly, ten times or more. The rearrangement links TRBV6-2 or TRBV6-3 to TRBJ2-2; the D gene is possibly TRBD1 (5 bases). Germline V lookup: CDR1 MNHEY, CDR2 SVGEGT. Deletions cut 7 bases from V and 3 bases from J, with 18 bases between. The CDR3 sequence is 16 residues long. The CDR3 is CASTTDHERDTGELFF. The CDR3, as DNA: TGTGCCAGCACGACAGACCACGAACGTGACACCGGGGAGCTGTTTTTT.

V and J are TRBV5-1 and TRBJ2-7; the D gene is possibly TRBD1 (5 bases). Germline CDR1 and CDR2: SGHRS and YFSETQ. This CDR3 spans 15 amino acids. Between the trimmed V and J ends, which lost 0 bases and 0 bases, there was a span of 10 bases. The CDR3 loop is CASSLVTGSSYEQYF. The CDR3 region has the DNA TGCGCCAGCAGCTTGGTTACAGGAAGCTCCTACGAGCAGTACTTC.

This chain links TRBV4-1 with TRBJ2-7, with 8 bases aligning to TRBD2. The CDR3 contains 15 residues. The germline V gene has CDR1 MGHRA and CDR2 YSYEKL. V shed 0 bases, J shed 3 bases, and the junction held 4 bases outside the gene matches. This CDR3 is CASSQDVAGLYEQYF. The CDR3 DNA reads TGCGCCAGCAGCCAAGATGTAGCGGGACTCTACGAGCAGTACTTC.

This clonotype showed up many times. The J gene is TRBJ2-2, the V gene TRBV7-3, with D possibly being TRBD2 (6 bases). This CDR3 has 14 residues. CDR1 SGHTA and CDR2 FQGTGA come from the germline V gene. Trimming shortened V by 3 bases and J by 6 bases, and 11 bases separated the two germline ends. The CDR3 DNA reads as TGTGCCAGCAGCTTGGGACTCAGGGCCGGGGAGCTGTTTTTT. Amino acid sequence: CASSLGLRAGELFF.

This clonotype was detected ten times or more. The gene calls are TRBV3-1 and TRBJ2-2; D unclear. Per the germline V gene, CDR1 is LGHDT and CDR2 is YNNKEL (reference sequence). CDR3 length: 14 amino acids. V was trimmed by 6 bases and J by 7 bases, leaving 15 bases between them. The CDR3 nucleotides read TGTGCCAGCAGACCTGGAGTGGTTAACGGGGAGCTGTTTTTT. Protein sequence: CASRPGVVNGELFF.

This clonotype came up a few times. This chain uses TRBV28 with TRBJ2-1, with 14 nucleotides matching TRBD2. The CDR3 is 21 residues long. The trim removed 6 bases at V and 0 bases at J, leaving 16 bases unmatched. CDR1 is MDHEN and CDR2 is SYDVKM in the germline V gene. The CDR3 coding sequence is TGTGCCAGCAGCCGCCTATTCGGGACTAGCGGGAGCGATAGCTCCTACAATGAGCAGTTCTTC. The encoded protein is CASSRLFGTSGSDSSYNEQFF.

This clonotype was picked up many times. The chain uses TRBV2 and TRBJ1-3; D is possibly TRBD1 (5 bases). This CDR3 has 15 amino acids. The V and J ends lost 1 base and 2 bases respectively, with 9 bases between them. CDR1 is SNHLY, CDR2 FYNNEI, per germline. CDR3 DNA sequence: TGTGCCAGCAGTGAAGGGGGACCAGCTGGAAACACCATATATTTT. Its protein is CASSEGGPAGNTIYF.

The sample holds a few counts of this clonotype. The chain is built from TRBV10-3 and TRBJ2-7; D is unresolved. CDR1 ENHRY and CDR2 SYGVKD come from the germline V gene. Trimming stripped 4 bases from V and 0 bases from J, with 10 bases between. The CDR3 extends over 14 amino acids. Here the CDR3 DNA reads TGTGCCATCAGTGGGCGTAGAGACTCCTACGAGCAGTACTTC. Translated: CAISGRRDSYEQYF.

This clonotype has only a few counts. V is TRBV24-1 and J is TRBJ2-1, with D perhaps being TRBD1 or TRBD2 (5 bases each). CDR1 and CDR2 (germline): KGHDR, SFDVKD. Trimming left V 9 bases short and J 2 bases short, with 16 bases between. The CDR3 spans 15 residues. CDR3 sequence (DNA): TGTGCCACCCGACGGGGCCCTGGGGCCTACAATGAGCAGTTCTTC. It yields the protein CATRRGPGAYNEQFF.

This clonotype was seen only a few times. The V gene is TRBV6-1, the J gene TRBJ2-7; tentatively, D is TRBD2 (6 bases). Germline V gives CDR1 MNHNS, CDR2 SASEGT. Trimming pared 7 bases from V and 3 bases from J, leaving 19 bases between. This CDR3 contains 15 residues. CDR3 sequence: CASTPGGTQLYEQYF. As DNA, the CDR3 is TGTGCCAGCACCCCCGGGGGAACCCAACTCTACGAGCAGTACTTC.

This clonotype was recorded many times. The chain is built from TRBV28 and TRBJ2-1; TRBD2 matches 10 bases. Losses at the gene ends were 10 bases for V and 5 bases for J; bases not matched to a gene: 11. Germline CDR1 is MDHEN and CDR2 is SYDVKM. This CDR3 contains 15 residues. CDR3 nucleotide sequence: TGTGCCACCCTAACCGGGACTAGCGCTAACAATGAGCAGTTCTTC. Translation gives CATLTGTSANNEQFF.

The sample holds many counts of this clonotype. The chain links TRBV7-8 to TRBJ2-5, with TRBD2 identical over 7 bases. The CDR3 covers 14 residues. V gave up 9 bases and J gave up 5 bases; unmatched junction bases: 12. CDR1 is SGHVS and CDR2 is FQNEAQ in the germline V gene. CDR3 in amino acids: CASSAPTSSETQYF. The CDR3 bases are TGTGCCAGTAGCGCCCCGACTAGCTCGGAGACCCAGTACTTC.

This clonotype was picked up many times. J is TRBJ1-4 and V is TRBV19, with 8 bases lining up with TRBD1. The length of the CDR3 is 15 residues. The trim removed 5 bases at V and 4 bases at J, leaving 6 bases unmatched. Germline CDR1 is LNHDA and CDR2 is SQIVND (reference sequence). CDR3 amino acids: CASSLYRGSNEKLFF. In nucleotides, the CDR3 is TGTGCCAGTAGTCTGTACAGGGGGAGTAATGAAAAACTGTTTTTT.

This chain links TRBV7-2 with TRBJ1-4; no clear D. The CDR3 runs 14 residues. Trimming took off 4 bases at V and 3 bases at J, with 9 bases between the two ends. CDR1 and CDR2 from the germline V gene are SGHTA and FQGNSA. The DNA of the CDR3 is TGTGCCAGCAGCTCCCACGCGGCTAATGAAAAACTGTTTTTT. It specifies CASSSHAANEKLFF.

This clonotype has a count of ten or more. The chain joins TRBV19 to TRBJ1-2; D ambiguous. Looked up from germline, CDR1 is LNHDA and CDR2 is SQIVND (reference sequence). V lost 5 bases, J lost 5 bases, and 12 bases lay in between. The CDR3 sequence is 13 residues long. The CDR3 loop is CASSDFTGYGYTF. CDR3 nucleotides: TGTGCCAGTAGTGATTTCACGGGTTATGGCTACACCTTC.

This clonotype was found many times. This chain links TRBV7-9 with TRBJ1-4, with D unresolved. Between the trimmed V and J ends, which lost 3 bases and 7 bases, there was a span of 6 bases. Germline-derived CDR1 and CDR2 are SEHNR and FQNEAQ (reference sequence). The CDR3 sequence is 12 residues long. In DNA, the CDR3 is TGTGCCAGCAGCTTGCCAGGTGAAAAACTGTTTTTT. This codes for CASSLPGEKLFF.

The chain employs TRBV5-1 and TRBJ2-3, with D unresolved. The CDR3 totals 14 residues. V was clipped by 3 bases and J by 2 bases, with 10 bases between them. The germline V gene has CDR1 SGHRS and CDR2 YFSETQ. The CDR3 coding sequence is TGCGCCAGCAGCTCCGGTGGAGACACAGATACGCAGTATTTT. It codes for CASSSGGDTDTQYF.

V usage is TRBV4-2 and J usage is TRBJ1-2; D not resolved. V lost 1 base and J 7 bases, leaving 16 bases between the germline ends. This CDR3 contains 15 residues. CDR1 LGHNA and CDR2 YNFKEQ come from the germline V gene. CDR3 sequence: CASSQGWASRGGYTF. The CDR3 DNA reads TGTGCCAGCAGCCAAGGCTGGGCCTCAAGAGGTGGCTACACCTTC.